The sample holds many counts of the clone carrying this TCR beta chain. The data derive from a study of blood T cells in healthy people across ages. The authors isolated at least 6 million PBMCs per sample. Sample-barcoded 5' priming and a J-beta primer mix drove a second PCR of roughly 6 to 12 cycles. Each cDNA molecule was tagged by a template-switch adaptor with 12 random nucleotides. TCRdb reprocessed the 5' RACE reads via MiXCR and lists one record per CDR3 protein. Counted here are some 1.5 million distinct CDR3 sequences, around 40% occurring once; the ten biggest clones make up less than 5%. The source material was blood. This TCR came from a woman under 30 in good health.

CDR3 DNA sequence: TGTGCCAGCAGCAATGACAGGGGTTCCTACAATGAGCAGTTCTTC. This encodes CASSNDRGSYNEQFF. This rearrangement joins TRBV7-2 to TRBJ2-1; 8 bases are shared with TRBD1. Trimming took 5 bases from V and 1 from J; bases not matched to a gene: 4. This CDR3 spans 15 amino acids. CDR1 SGHTA and CDR2 FQGNSA come from the germline V gene.